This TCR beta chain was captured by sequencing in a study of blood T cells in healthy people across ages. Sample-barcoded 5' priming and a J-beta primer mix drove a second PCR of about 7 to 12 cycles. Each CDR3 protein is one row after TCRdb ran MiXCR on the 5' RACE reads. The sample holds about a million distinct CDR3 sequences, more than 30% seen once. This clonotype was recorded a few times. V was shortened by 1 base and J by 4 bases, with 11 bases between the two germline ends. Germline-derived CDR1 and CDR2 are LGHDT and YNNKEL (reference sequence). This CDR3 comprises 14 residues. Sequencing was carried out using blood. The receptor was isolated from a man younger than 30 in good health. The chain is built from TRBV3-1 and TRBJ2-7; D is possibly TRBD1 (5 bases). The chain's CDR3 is CASSQVAGRYEQYF. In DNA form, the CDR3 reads TGTGCCAGCAGCCAAGTGGCAGGGCGATACGAGCAGTACTTC.